The TCR beta chain under discussion was sequenced for a study of blood T cell repertoires in COVID-19. Study-wide context: Sites in the United States, Italy and Spain provided acute and convalescent COVID-19 samples.

During active infection, Seattle patients enrolled and were then monitored through disease. In the original analysis: It was from reference gene primer amplification that nucleated cell counts were estimated. Generated by immunoSEQ multiplex PCR, the TCRdb table keeps only in-frame clones and is missing some. Clonal size and the V and J genes are those of that table, whereas D and trimming came from the DNA. Of 50,000 to 60,000 clones detected, roughly 80% appear once; the ten largest clones hold around 10%. Trimming left V 8 bases short and J 3 bases short, with 11 bases between. Per the germline V gene, CDR1 is MNHEY and CDR2 is SVGAGI. The CDR3 spans 12 residues.

Input material: peripheral blood. This clonotype was sampled from a man of 80 years or more with COVID-19, enrolled during active disease. The chain combines TRBV6-5 with TRBJ2-7, with D possibly TRBD2 on 5 matching bases. CDR3 loop: CASSLEGYEQYV. As DNA, the CDR3 is TGTGCCAGCTCCCTCGAGGGCTACGAGCAGTACGTC.